This TCR beta chain was obtained from a study of neurological immune-mediated disorders. The V and J ends lost 1 base and 0 bases respectively, with 10 bases between them. The CDR3 has 16 residues. Looked up from germline, CDR1 is KGHDR and CDR2 is SFDVKD. TCRdb redid the calling of the 5' RACE reads with MiXCR, one entry per CDR3 protein. The sample holds tens of thousands of distinct CDR3 sequences, 5.2% seen once. This clonotype has a count of ten or more. Sequencing input: PBMCs. The TCR was taken from a man younger than 30 with multiple sclerosis. V usage is TRBV24-1 and J usage is TRBJ2-3, with D perhaps matching TRBD1 or TRBD2 (6 bases each). CDR3 sequence (DNA): TGTGCCACCAGTGATTTAGGGGGGACTAGCACAGATACGCAGTATTTT. It is translated as CATSDLGGTSTDTQYF.